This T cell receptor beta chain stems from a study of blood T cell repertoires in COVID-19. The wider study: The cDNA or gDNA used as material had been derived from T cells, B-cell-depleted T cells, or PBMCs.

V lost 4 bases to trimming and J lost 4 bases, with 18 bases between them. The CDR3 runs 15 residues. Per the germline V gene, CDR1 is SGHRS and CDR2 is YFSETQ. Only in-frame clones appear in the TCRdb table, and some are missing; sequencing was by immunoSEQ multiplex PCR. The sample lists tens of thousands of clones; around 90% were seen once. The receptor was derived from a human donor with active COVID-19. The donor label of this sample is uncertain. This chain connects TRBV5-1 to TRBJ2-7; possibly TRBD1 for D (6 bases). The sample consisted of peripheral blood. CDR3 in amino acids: CASSHGAGEGYEQYF. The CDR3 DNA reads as TGCGCCAGCAGCCACGGGGCAGGGGAAGGGTACGAGCAGTACTTC.